The text below deals with one TCR beta chain. Antigen specificity is unknown. This entry is derived from a study of CD8 T cells in ankylosing spondylitis. Broader study findings: Earlier authors reported some of these motif variants in reactive arthritis synovial fluid and blood. Researchers report that disease-linked clones proved CD8+ and relatively rare in peripheral blood. Ankylosing spondylitis blood seemed to carry a telltale TCR beta motif made of under 10 highly homologous variants. Matched ankylosing spondylitis synovial fluid reportedly contained a significantly enriched population of disease-linked clones.

Quantitative barcoded 5'-RACE was used to prepare TCR beta libraries. TCRdb processed the 5' RACE reads anew with MiXCR; each CDR3 protein has one entry. The sample records 450,000 to 550,000 distinct CDR3 sequences, roughly 5% being singletons. This clonotype was obtained from a male donor with ankylosing spondylitis. Material for sequencing was blood, either unsorted or a sorted T cell fraction (not recorded which).

The CDR3 protein is CASSYGTMEVETQYF. The DNA of the CDR3 is TGCGCCAGCAGCTACGGGACTATGGAAGTCGAGACCCAGTACTTC. This sequence joins TRBV5-1 and TRBJ2-5; 7 positions agree with TRBD2. This CDR3 has 15 residues. V lost 3 bases to trimming and J lost 5 bases; unmatched junction nucleotides: 10. Germline loops: CDR1 SGHRS, CDR2 YFSETQ.